This T cell receptor (beta chain) stems from a study of spatial heterogeneity in lung cancer. Looking at the study overall: When available, follow-up PBMC samples taken a median of approximately two years after resection were sequenced. Study observations and caveats: Ubiquitous expanded tumor TCRs appeared in blood more at resection than follow-up.

The CDR3 extends over 14 amino acids. Germline lookup yields CDR1 SGHKS and CDR2 YYEKEE (reference sequence). The ends were cut back, 2 bases at V and 2 bases at J, with 11 bases in the middle. Noted time point: blood at routine non-recurrence follow-up after resection. The authors sequenced whole RNA from tumor, nontumor lung or frozen PBMC without sorting. This clonotype was counted only a few times. Its matching antigen is unknown. Unique molecular identifiers tagged every individual TCR cDNA molecule. TCRdb ran MiXCR on the 5' RACE reads and lists one entry per CDR3 protein. The profile shows around 27,000 distinct CDR3 sequences, 4.5% to 7.5% of them singletons.

The receptor was derived from a male donor with early-stage non-small cell lung cancer. Specimen: PBMCs, collected at follow-up. This sequence joins TRBV5-5 and TRBJ2-7, with D possibly TRBD2 on 7 matching bases. The CDR3 nucleotides read TGTGCCAGCAGCTTACGGGGGGCGGCCTACGAGCAGTACTTC. This gives the protein CASSLRGAAYEQYF.